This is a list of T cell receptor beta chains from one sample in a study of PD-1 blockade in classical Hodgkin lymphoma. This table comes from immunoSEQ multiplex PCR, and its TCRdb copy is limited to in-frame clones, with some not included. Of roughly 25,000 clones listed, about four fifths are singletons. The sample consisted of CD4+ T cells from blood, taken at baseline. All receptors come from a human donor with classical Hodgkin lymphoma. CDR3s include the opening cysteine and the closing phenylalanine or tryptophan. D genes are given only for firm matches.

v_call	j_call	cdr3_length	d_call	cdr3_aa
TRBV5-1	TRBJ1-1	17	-	CASSTLEGGSLNTEAFF
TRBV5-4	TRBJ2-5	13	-	CASSSQSGETQYF
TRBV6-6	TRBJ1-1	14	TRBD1	CASSQGVWDTEAFF
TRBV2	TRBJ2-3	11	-	CASSPRDTQYF
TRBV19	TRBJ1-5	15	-	CASSRSGERRQPQHF
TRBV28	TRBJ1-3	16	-	CASSPFLGGSGNTIYF
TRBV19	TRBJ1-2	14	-	CASTSGGVGHGYTF
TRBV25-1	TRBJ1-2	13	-	CASSQDSNYGYTF
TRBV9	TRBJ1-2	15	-	CASSVDGHGPYGYTF
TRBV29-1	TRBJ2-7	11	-	CSVSAYYEQYF
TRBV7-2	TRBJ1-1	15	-	CASFGQNVMNTEAFF
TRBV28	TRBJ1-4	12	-	CASRSGVEKLFF
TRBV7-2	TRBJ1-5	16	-	CASSFGDSHSNQPQHF
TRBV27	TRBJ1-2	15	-	CASSLEGGANYGYTF
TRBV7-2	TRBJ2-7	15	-	CASSSSAGGPYEQYF
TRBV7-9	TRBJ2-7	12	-	CASSLTVHEQYF
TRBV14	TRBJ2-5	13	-	CASSQSDLETQYF
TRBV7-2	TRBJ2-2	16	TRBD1	CASSPNTGGGTGELFF
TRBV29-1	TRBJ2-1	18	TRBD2	CSVEENRWGTSVYDEQFF
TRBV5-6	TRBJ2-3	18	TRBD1	CASSLRGTGVLAVGTQYF
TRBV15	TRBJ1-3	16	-	CATSRDLGVSGNTIYF
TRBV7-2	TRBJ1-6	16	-	CASSLVNPRLNSPLHF
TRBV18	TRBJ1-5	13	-	CASSSTEGQPQHF
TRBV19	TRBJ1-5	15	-	CASRIRTGGNQPQHF
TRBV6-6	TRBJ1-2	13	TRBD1	CASRKTGLDGYTF
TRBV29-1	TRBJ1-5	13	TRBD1	CSVEAGGGQPQHF
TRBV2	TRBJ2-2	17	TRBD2	CASSEAGLAGASGELFF
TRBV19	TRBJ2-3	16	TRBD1	CASSPMTGTVTDTQYF
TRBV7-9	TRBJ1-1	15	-	CASSPPGGAATEAFF
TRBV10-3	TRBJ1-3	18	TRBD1	CAISEWETGASSGNTIYF
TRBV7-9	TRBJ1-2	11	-	CASSLNYGYTF
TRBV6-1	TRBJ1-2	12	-	CASAGQNYGYTF
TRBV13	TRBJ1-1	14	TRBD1	CASSLGQMNTEAFF
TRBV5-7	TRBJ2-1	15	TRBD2	CASSASGGARNEQFF
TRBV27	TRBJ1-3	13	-	CASSWSSGNTIYF
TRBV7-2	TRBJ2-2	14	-	CASSFKLSTGELFF
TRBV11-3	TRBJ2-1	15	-	CASSLEGTAYNEQFF
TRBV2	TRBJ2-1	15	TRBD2	CASRVGLAGGKEQFF
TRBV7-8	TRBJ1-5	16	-	CASSQRGLRSNQPQHF
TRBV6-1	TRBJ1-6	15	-	CASSEGASINSPLHF
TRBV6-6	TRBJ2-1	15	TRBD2	CASSYFAGGRNEQFF
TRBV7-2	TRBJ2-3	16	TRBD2	CASSLANGGATDTQYF
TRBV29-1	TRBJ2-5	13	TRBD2	CSVNGLAIETQYF
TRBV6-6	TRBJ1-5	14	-	CASSSASRNQPQHF
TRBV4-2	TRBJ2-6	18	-	CASSQDSGRYSGANVLTF
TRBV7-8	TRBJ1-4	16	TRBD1	CASSLARWDRREKLFF
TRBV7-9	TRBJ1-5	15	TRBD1	CASSKTGGSNQPQHF
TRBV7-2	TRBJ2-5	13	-	CASSPPNTETQYF
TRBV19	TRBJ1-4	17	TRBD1	CASSDTPPQGARGKLFF
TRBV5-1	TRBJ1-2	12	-	CASSQTNYGYTF
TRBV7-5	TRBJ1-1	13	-	CVRSLFHDPEAFF
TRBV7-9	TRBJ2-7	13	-	CASSRDNSYEQYF
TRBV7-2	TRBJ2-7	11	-	CASSPANEQYF
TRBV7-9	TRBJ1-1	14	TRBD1	CASSRTGVPTEAFF
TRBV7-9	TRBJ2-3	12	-	CASSLGTDTQYF
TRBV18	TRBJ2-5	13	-	CASSPIPQETQYF
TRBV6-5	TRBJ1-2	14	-	CASTRAGSLGGYTF
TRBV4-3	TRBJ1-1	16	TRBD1	CASSQVGAGGITEAFF
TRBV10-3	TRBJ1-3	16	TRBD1	CAIRPQTDRAGNTIYF